This T cell receptor (beta chain) is from a study of blood T cell repertoires in COVID-19. Clones were sequenced by immunoSEQ multiplex PCR, and TCRdb holds only the in-frame ones, with some missing. Here the sample spans around 270,000 clones, around 88% being singletons. The receptor's source is a man aged 35 to 55 with acute or convalescent COVID-19. Sequencing used peripheral blood.

The CDR3 reads CASTVSGTGPYEQYF. DNA of the CDR3: TGTGCCAGTACCGTCTCCGGGACAGGGCCCTACGAGCAGTACTTC. The chain links TRBV19 to TRBJ2-7; 9 bases map to TRBD1. V dropped 7 bases and J dropped 2; count of bases not matched to a gene: 9. The CDR3 length is 15 residues. Germline V gene data show CDR1 as LNHDA and CDR2 as SQIVND (reference sequence).